The 16 T cell receptor beta chains presented below share a single source sample, sequenced in a study of lung T cells in sarcoidosis with Löfgren's syndrome. TCRdb reprocessed the reads via MiXCR and lists one record per CDR3 protein. The table includes about 19,000 distinct CDR3 sequences, under 25% detected once. Sequences were obtained from CD4+ T cells from bronchoalveolar lavage. The receptor source for this set is a human donor with sarcoidosis (Löfgren's syndrome or another form), or a control subject (not recorded which).

This clonotype was seen many times. J is TRBJ1-5 and V is TRBV10-3, with a weak D call TRBD1 (6 bases). Per the germline V gene, CDR1 is ENHRY and CDR2 is SYGVKD. V was shortened by 8 bases and J by 2 bases, with 19 bases between the two germline ends. There are 16 residues in the CDR3. The DNA for the CDR3 is TGTGCCATCCGGGGCAGGGGAACCGGAGGCAATCAGCCCCAGCATTTT. Translation gives CAIRGRGTGGNQPQHF.

This clonotype was seen only a few times. The chain is built from TRBV9 and TRBJ1-1; unclear D gene. CDR1 SGDLS and CDR2 YYNGEE come from the germline V gene. V lost 0 bases to trimming and J lost 0 bases, with 6 bases between them. This CDR3 has 14 residues. CDR3: CASSVGLMNTEAFF. The CDR3 DNA follows: TGTGCCAGCAGCGTAGGACTGATGAACACTGAAGCTTTCTTT.

This clonotype was seen at least ten times. The V call is TRBV5-1, the J call TRBJ2-1; possibly TRBD1 or TRBD2 for D (5 bases each). The germline CDR1 and CDR2 sequences are SGHRS and YFSETQ. The CDR3 has 14 residues. The V end was cut by 5 bases, the J end by 10 bases, with 19 bases between. CDR3 DNA sequence: TGCGCCAGCAGGTCGACTATATCGGGGCGGGAGCAGTTCTTC. Encoded protein: CASRSTISGREQFF.

This clonotype was detected ten times or more. This chain links TRBV7-6 with TRBJ2-5; 9 bases are shared with TRBD1. The CDR3 totals 15 residues. Germline CDR1 is SGHVS and CDR2 is FNYEAQ. With V trimmed by 3 bases and J by 3 bases, 5 bases remained unmatched. The CDR3 sequence: CASSFGTGQEETQYF. CDR3 nucleotides: TGTGCCAGCAGCTTTGGGACAGGGCAAGAAGAGACCCAGTACTTC.

This clonotype has a handful of counts. The chain uses TRBV9 and TRBJ2-7; D perhaps matches TRBD2 (5 bases). Germline V gene sequence: CDR1 SGDLS, CDR2 YYNGEE. V was pared by 4 bases and J by 4 bases, with 15 bases between. This CDR3 is built from 14 residues. For the CDR3, the DNA is TGTGCCAGCAGCCCGGAGCCGGGATCGTACGAGCAGTACTTC. Amino acid sequence: CASSPEPGSYEQYF.

This clonotype has only a few counts. The rearrangement links TRBV11-2 to TRBJ2-3; TRBD2 aligns across 15 bases. The germline gives CDR1 SGHAT, CDR2 FQNNGV. The J segment lost 0 bases and the V segment lost 4 bases, leaving 11 bases of the junction unmatched. The CDR3 runs to 20 residues. The CDR3: CASSSDSGTSGRWSTDTQYF. DNA of the CDR3: TGTGCCAGCAGCTCTGATTCCGGGACTAGCGGGAGGTGGAGCACAGATACGCAGTATTTT.

This rearrangement joins TRBV13 to TRBJ2-1; 12 bases fit TRBD2. V trimming: 5 bases; J trimming: 7 bases; junction bases outside the gene matches: 9. Germline CDR1 reads PRHDT; CDR2 reads FYEKMQ (reference sequence). This CDR3 is built from 16 residues. The CDR3 reads CASSETSGRGKNEQFF. CDR3 DNA sequence: TGTGCCAGCAGCGAGACTAGCGGGAGAGGTAAAAATGAGCAGTTCTTC.

This clonotype was counted a few times. This may be a read error, as it is one base from a much larger clone. J is TRBJ2-7 and V is TRBV20-1; D is possibly TRBD1 or TRBD2 (5 bases each). Germline V CDR1 and CDR2: DFQATT, SNEGSKA (reference sequence). There are 14 residues in the CDR3. Trimming pared 2 bases from V and 8 bases from J, leaving 19 bases between. In DNA form, the CDR3 reads TGCAGTGCTAGATATCTGGGGCTAGCAAACAAGCAGTACTTC. This codes for CSARYLGLANKQYF.

The V and J genes are TRBV5-4 and TRBJ2-3; 7 bases agree with TRBD1. Germline V gene sequence: CDR1 SGHNT, CDR2 YYREEE (reference sequence). CDR3 length: 16 amino acids. V lost 1 base to trimming and J lost 3 bases; unmatched junction nucleotides: 8. The CDR3 protein is CASSLPTGPKTDTQYF. Here the CDR3 DNA reads TGTGCCAGCAGCTTGCCGACAGGGCCAAAAACAGATACGCAGTATTTT.

This sequence joins TRBV6-6 and TRBJ2-3; TRBD2 aligns across 10 bases. The germline V gene encodes CDR1 MNHNY and CDR2 SVGAGI (reference sequence). The CDR3 runs 15 residues. J was trimmed by 2 bases and V by 2 bases; bases with no gene match: 1. The CDR3 region is CASSYGTSDTDTQYF. CDR3 in DNA: TGTGCCAGCAGTTACGGGACTAGCGACACAGATACGCAGTATTTT.

This clonotype was counted many times. The CDR3 coding sequence is TGTGCCAGTAAGGTGCGGGAGGGCAATGAGCAGTTCTTC. It encodes CASKVREGNEQFF. The rearrangement uses TRBV2 and TRBJ2-1; 9 bases match TRBD2. Germline V CDR1 and CDR2: SNHLY, FYNNEI. The junction had 6 bases not matched to a gene; V was cut back by 9 bases and J by 6 bases. This CDR3 is 13 amino acids long.

This clonotype was detected ten times or more. The genes are TRBV19 and TRBJ1-5; D gene unclear. The germline V gene encodes CDR1 LNHDA and CDR2 SQIVND (reference sequence). Trimming left V 2 bases short and J 3 bases short, with 11 bases between. The CDR3 loop spans 15 amino acids. CDR3 protein: CASSISGSLNQPQHF. The CDR3 DNA sequence: TGTGCCAGTAGTATATCTGGCAGCCTCAATCAGCCCCAGCATTTT.

Turning to this clonotype: Possible read error: a much larger clone is one base away. The genes are TRBV3-1 and TRBJ1-5; D possibly corresponds to TRBD1 (5 bases). From germline, CDR1 is LGHDT and CDR2 YNNKEL (reference sequence). The CDR3 is 13 amino acids. The V end lost 7 bases, the J end lost 4 bases, and 11 bases lay between the germline ends. CDR3 protein: CASNHDSNQPQHF. CDR3 DNA sequence: TGTGCCAGCAACCACGACAGTAATCAGCCCCAGCATTTT.

There are many counts of this clonotype. The gene calls are TRBV7-3 and TRBJ2-7; 9 nucleotides agree with TRBD1. The V segment lost 3 bases and the J segment 6 bases; nucleotides outside the gene matches: 3. The CDR3 covers 13 residues. The germline CDR1 and CDR2 sequences are SGHTA and FQGTGA. CDR3 protein: CASSFTGGSEQYF. The CDR3 DNA reads TGTGCCAGCAGCTTTACAGGGGGCTCCGAGCAGTACTTC.

This clonotype was seen at least ten times. V gene TRBV5-4 combines with J gene TRBJ1-1; D perhaps matches TRBD1 (5 bases). The germline V gene has CDR1 SGHNT and CDR2 YYREEE (reference sequence). The length of the CDR3 is 14 residues. V lost 0 bases and J 3 bases, leaving 9 bases between the germline ends. Here the CDR3 reads CASSLASGYTEAFF. The CDR3 DNA reads as TGTGCCAGCAGCTTGGCCTCAGGGTACACTGAAGCTTTCTTT.

As concerns this clonotype: A read error is possible here, since a much larger clone lies one base away. The gene calls are TRBV20-1 and TRBJ2-5, with 8 positions matching TRBD1. CDR1 DFQATT and CDR2 SNEGSKA come from the germline V gene (reference sequence). CDR3 length: 14 residues. V lost 5 bases and J lost 7; bases outside the gene matches: 12. The CDR3 reads CSAAQGAGLGTQYF. CDR3 nucleotide sequence: TGCAGTGCTGCGCAGGGGGCCGGTCTAGGGACCCAGTACTTC.